This TCR beta chain is drawn from a study of radiation and T cells in renal cell carcinoma. Sequencing was performed with immunoSEQ multiplex PCR; in TCRdb, only in-frame clones are kept and a portion is missing. The sample consists of 12,000 to 15,000 clones, roughly three fifths of them appearing once. The CDR3 contains 14 residues. With V trimmed by 5 bases and J by 5 bases, 6 bases remained unmatched. The germline V gene has CDR1 SGHRS and CDR2 YFSETQ. Noted treatment: treatment-naive control, cytoreductive nephrectomy. This TCR derives from a man between 45 and 60 years old with renal cell carcinoma. The chain recombines TRBV5-1 with TRBJ1-4; TRBD1 aligns across 7 bases. The material was tumor tissue, obtained from a patient whose treatment was nephrectomy without radiotherapy. The CDR3 reads CASRPGQQNEKLFF. Written as DNA, the CDR3 is TGCGCCAGCAGACCGGGACAGCAAAATGAAAAACTGTTTTTT. Based on the CDR3 plus reference TRBV5-1 and TRBJ1-4, the full variable domain is KAGVTQTPRYLIKTRGQQVTLSCSPISGHRSVSWYQQTPGQGLQFLFEYFSETQRNKGNFPGRFSGRQFSNSRSEMNVSTLELGDSALYLCASRPGQQNEKLFFGSGTQLSVL.